The 25 T cell receptor beta chains reported below all come from one sample, sequenced in a study of T cell changes during pregnancy in multiple sclerosis. Repertoires were generated with immunoSEQ multiplex PCR, while TCRdb's copy carries only in-frame clones and drops some. The sample shows 75,000 to 100,000 clones, 90% of them seen only once. This sample comprised peripheral blood, obtained in the second trimester of pregnancy. These receptors were obtained from a female donor in good health, enrolled as a control in a pregnancy study.

This clone was seen ten or more times. This chain joins TRBV4-3 and TRBJ2-6, with TRBD1 matching over 7 bases. Germline lookup yields CDR1 LGHNA and CDR2 YSLEER. The length of the CDR3 is 16 residues. J was trimmed by 2 bases and V by 0 bases; bases with no gene match: 1. CDR3: CASSQEQGTGANVLTF. The CDR3 DNA reads TGCGCCAGCAGCCAAGAACAGGGGACTGGGGCCAACGTCCTGACTTTC.

The chain joins TRBV5-1 to TRBJ1-2; 8 nucleotides line up with TRBD1. The length of the CDR3 is 14 residues. In germline, CDR1 is SGHRS, CDR2 YFSETQ. Losses at the gene ends were 7 bases for V and 7 bases for J; bases not matched to a gene: 12. This CDR3 is CASFKDRGGLGYTF. The CDR3, as DNA: TGCGCCAGCTTTAAAGACAGGGGAGGACTTGGCTACACCTTC.

This clone came up once. The CDR3 spells CASSLAFQTEAFF. DNA for the CDR3: TGTGCCAGCAGCTTGGCCTTTCAGACTGAAGCTTTCTTT. J is TRBJ1-1 and V is TRBV5-4; D gene uncertain. V gave up 0 bases and J gave up 5 bases, with 8 bases separating them. There are 13 residues in the CDR3. Germline values: CDR1 SGHNT, CDR2 YYREEE (reference sequence).

The chain has TRBV28 and TRBJ2-5; D call uncertain. V shed 7 bases and J shed 5 bases, with 17 bases lying between them. CDR3 length: 14 residues. Germline CDR1 and CDR2: MDHEN and SYDVKM. This CDR3 reads CASTFKAPRETQYF. The CDR3 DNA reads as TGTGCCAGCACCTTTAAAGCGCCCCGGGAGACCCAGTACTTC.

CDR3: CASSFRRQGLTEAFF. The DNA of the CDR3 is TGTGCCAGCAGTTTTCGCAGGCAGGGGTTAACTGAAGCTTTCTTT. The chain recombines TRBV28 with TRBJ1-1; D possibly corresponds to TRBD1 (6 bases). The CDR3 totals 15 residues. Trimming shortened V by 3 bases and J by 5 bases, and 16 bases separated the two germline ends. Germline V gives CDR1 MDHEN, CDR2 SYDVKM.

This clone has a handful of counts. V is TRBV6-1 and J is TRBJ1-2; 9 bases are a match to TRBD1. The CDR3 has 16 residues. Germline CDR1 and CDR2: MNHNS and SASEGT. V dropped 2 bases and J dropped 2; count of bases not matched to a gene: 6. CDR3 sequence (DNA): TGTGCCAGCAGTGAATTGGAGGGACAGGGAAACTATGGCTACACCTTC. It codes for CASSELEGQGNYGYTF.

CDR3 protein: CASSLRSGTYNSPLHF. CDR3 nucleotide sequence: TGTGCCAGCAGTTTACGATCAGGGACCTATAATTCACCCCTCCACTTT. This chain joins TRBV28 and TRBJ1-6; TRBD1 is a possible D gene (5 bases). Trimming left V 2 bases short and J 2 bases short, with 10 bases between. CDR1 is MDHEN, CDR2 SYDVKM, per germline. The CDR3 covers 16 residues.

J is TRBJ1-2 and V is TRBV29-1; D possibly corresponds to TRBD1 (6 bases). Trimming cost V 6 bases and J 6 bases, with 11 bases left between them. This CDR3 is built from 11 residues. Germline V gene lookup returns CDR1 SQVTM and CDR2 ANQGSEA. The CDR3 sequence is CSVKRTDGYTF. The CDR3 DNA sequence: TGCAGCGTAAAAAGGACAGATGGCTACACCTTC. The complete variable domain, with remaining parts taken from reference TRBV29-1 and TRBJ1-2, reads SAVISQKPSRDICQRGTSLTIQCQVDSQVTMMFWYRQQPGQSLTLIATANQGSEATYESGFVIDKFPISRPNLTFSTLTVSNMSPEDSSIYLCSVKRTDGYTFGSGTRLTVV.

The chain uses TRBV7-2 and TRBJ2-2; TRBD2 aligns across 12 bases. Germline V gene lookup returns CDR1 SGHTA and CDR2 FQGNSA. This CDR3 comprises 19 residues. V gave up 4 bases and J gave up 0 bases; unmatched junction bases: 9. The chain's CDR3 is CASSSLIGLAGSNTGELFF. The CDR3 DNA reads TGTGCCAGCAGCTCCTTAATAGGACTAGCGGGGTCGAACACCGGGGAGCTGTTTTTT.

The chain employs TRBV6-1 and TRBJ1-2; 8 positions match TRBD1. V shed 6 bases and J 5 bases; nucleotides not matched to a gene: 8. Germline loops: CDR1 MNHNS, CDR2 SASEGT. This CDR3 spans 14 amino acids. The DNA of the CDR3 is TGTGCCAGCAGCCCCCGGACAGGGTCTTATGGCTACACCTTC. Its protein product is CASSPRTGSYGYTF.

The chain employs TRBV25-1 and TRBJ2-7, with D perhaps TRBD2 (5 bases). The V gene's germline CDR1 is MGHDK and CDR2 SYGVNS. The CDR3 sequence is 15 residues long. V was pared by 4 bases and J by 7 bases, with 20 bases between. The CDR3 nucleotides are TGTGCCAGCAGTGTTATCGGGATTGGAGGCCTTGAGCAGTACTTC. Residues: CASSVIGIGGLEQYF.

J is TRBJ1-5 and V is TRBV19; TRBD1 might be the D (5 bases). V gave up 1 base and J gave up 3 bases, with 13 bases separating them. The germline V gene encodes CDR1 LNHDA and CDR2 SQIVND (reference sequence). The CDR3 runs to 16 residues. The CDR3 reads CASSIGQGRNNQPQHF. For the CDR3, the DNA is TGTGCCAGTAGTATAGGCCAGGGAAGAAACAATCAGCCCCAGCATTTT.

This clone was observed a few times. The V gene is TRBV4-2, the J gene TRBJ1-5, with D maybe TRBD1 (5 bases). Germline loops: CDR1 LGHNA, CDR2 YNFKEQ. The CDR3 loop spans 16 amino acids. V was shortened by 0 bases and J by 3 bases, with 12 bases between the two germline ends. This CDR3 reads CASSQDGRGLNQPQHF. In nucleotides, the CDR3 is TGTGCCAGCAGCCAAGATGGGAGGGGACTCAATCAGCCCCAGCATTTT.

The V call is TRBV6-5, the J call TRBJ1-2, with D possibly TRBD1 on 5 matching bases. Trimming shortened V by 6 bases and J by 4 bases, and 18 bases separated the two germline ends. Germline V gene lookup returns CDR1 MNHEY and CDR2 SVGAGI. This CDR3 comprises 15 residues. CDR3 DNA: TGTGCCAGCAGACCCTCCGACAGAGGACCCTATGGCTACACCTTC. It encodes CASRPSDRGPYGYTF.

This chain connects TRBV7-8 to TRBJ1-6; 7 positions agree with TRBD1. CDR1 and CDR2 (germline): SGHVS, FQNEAQ. CDR3 length: 13 residues. The ends lost 5 bases at V and 7 bases at J; junction bases unmatched: 2. The DNA for the CDR3 is TGTGCCAGCAGCCGGGACAGAAATTCACCCCTCCACTTT. Translation: CASSRDRNSPLHF.

The gene calls are TRBV19 and TRBJ1-4; TRBD1 matches at 10 bases. Per germline, CDR1 LNHDA and CDR2 SQIVND (reference sequence). CDR3 length: 15 amino acids. V dropped 2 bases and J dropped 10; count of bases not matched to a gene: 7. CDR3 in amino acids: CASSIIGTGDLKLFF. The CDR3 DNA is TGTGCCAGTAGTATAATCGGGACAGGGGATCTAAAACTGTTTTTT.

The chain joins TRBV30 to TRBJ2-3, with a weak D call TRBD2 (5 bases). V lost 2 bases to trimming and J lost 6 bases, with 9 bases between them. CDR1 and CDR2 from the germline V gene are GTSNPN and SVGIG (reference sequence). The CDR3 runs 12 residues. The DNA for the CDR3 is TGTGCCTGGAGTAAGGGAGTGGATACGCAGTATTTT. Its protein is CAWSKGVDTQYF.

The chain employs TRBV28 and TRBJ2-2; 7 nucleotides match TRBD1. The CDR3 has 14 amino acids. Germline values: CDR1 MDHEN, CDR2 SYDVKM. Trimming cost V 6 bases and J 4 bases; bases outside gene matches: 5. The CDR3 DNA sequence: TGTGCCAGCAGGCAGGGGGACCGCACCGGGGAGCTGTTTTTT. This encodes CASRQGDRTGELFF.

This chain links TRBV5-1 with TRBJ1-1, with D possibly TRBD1 on 6 matching bases. The V gene's germline CDR1 is SGHRS and CDR2 YFSETQ. This CDR3 region has 14 residues. Between the trimmed V and J ends, which lost 2 bases and 11 bases, there was a span of 19 bases. Written as DNA, the CDR3 is TGCGCCAGCAGCTTAACAGGGTACCGGAGTTCGGCTTTCTTT. Translation: CASSLTGYRSSAFF.

This chain links TRBV28 with TRBJ1-1; 8 bases are a match to TRBD1. CDR3 length: 14 residues. Per the germline V gene, CDR1 is MDHEN and CDR2 is SYDVKM. The V segment lost 3 bases and the J segment 7 bases; nucleotides outside the gene matches: 7. CDR3 in amino acids: CASSFPGGAVEAFF. In DNA, the CDR3 is TGTGCCAGCAGTTTCCCAGGGGGCGCAGTTGAAGCTTTCTTT.

V is TRBV10-3 and J is TRBJ2-1, with 15 bases fitting TRBD2. The CDR3 totals 16 residues. Germline assignment: CDR1 ENHRY and CDR2 SYGVKD. Trimming took 3 bases from V and 10 from J; bases not matched to a gene: 7. CDR3 protein: CAISEGTSGGQGEQFF. CDR3 bases: TGTGCCATCAGTGAAGGGACTAGCGGGGGGCAGGGGGAGCAGTTCTTC.

The chain links TRBV15 to TRBJ2-1, with D unresolved. The CDR3 has 16 amino acids. Per the germline V gene, CDR1 is LNHNV and CDR2 is YYDKDF (reference sequence). Deletions cut 0 bases from V and 2 bases from J, with 11 bases between. This CDR3 reads CATSRDFGGPYNEQFF. In DNA, the CDR3 is TGTGCCACCAGCAGAGATTTTGGCGGCCCCTACAATGAGCAGTTCTTC.

The chain links TRBV4-1 to TRBJ2-7, with D possibly matching TRBD1 (5 bases). The length of the CDR3 is 13 residues. The V and J ends lost 4 bases and 0 bases respectively, with 7 bases between them. Germline CDR1 and CDR2: MGHRA and YSYEKL. CDR3 DNA: TGCGCCAGCAGCCGGACACTCTCCTACGAGCAGTACTTC. Translation: CASSRTLSYEQYF.

The chain has TRBV28 and TRBJ2-5, with D hard to call. The CDR3 contains 22 residues. CDR1 is MDHEN, CDR2 SYDVKM, per germline. Trimming took off 4 bases at V and 5 bases at J, with 38 bases between the two ends. DNA of the CDR3: TGTGCCAGCAGTTCCCCGCGCAGAGCCAGACCGAGCGAGACCTCCGTGTTGGAGACCCAGTACTTC. This encodes CASSSPRRARPSETSVLETQYF.

V is TRBV1 and J is TRBJ1-5; the table calls TRBD1, which could not be checked here. TRBV1 is a pseudogene locus. CDR3 length: 22 residues. The CDR3: CTSSQGRILSGTGERGNQPQHF. CDR3 DNA sequence: TGCACCAGCAGCCAGGGTAGAATTTTGTCGGGGACAGGGGAACGTGGCAATCAGCCCCAGCATTTT.